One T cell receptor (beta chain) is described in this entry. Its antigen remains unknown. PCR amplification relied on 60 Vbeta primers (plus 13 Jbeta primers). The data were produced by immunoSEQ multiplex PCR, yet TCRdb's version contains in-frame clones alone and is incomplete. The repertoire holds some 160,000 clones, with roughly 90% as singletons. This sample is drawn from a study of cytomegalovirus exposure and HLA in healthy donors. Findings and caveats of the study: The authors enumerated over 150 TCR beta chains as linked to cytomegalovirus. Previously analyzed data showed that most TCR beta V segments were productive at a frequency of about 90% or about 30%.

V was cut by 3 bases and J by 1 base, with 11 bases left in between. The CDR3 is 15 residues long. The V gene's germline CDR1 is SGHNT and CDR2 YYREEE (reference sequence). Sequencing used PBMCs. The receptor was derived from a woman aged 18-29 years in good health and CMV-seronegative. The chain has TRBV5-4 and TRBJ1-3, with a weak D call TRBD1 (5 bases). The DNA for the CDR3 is TGTGCCAGCAGCTCGGGGGGTTTATCTGGAAACACCATATATTTT. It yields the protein CASSSGGLSGNTIYF.